This TCR beta chain was captured by sequencing in a study of blood T cell repertoires in COVID-19. TCRdb keeps only in-frame clones here, not all; method: immunoSEQ multiplex PCR. The table records fewer than 350,000 clones, nearly 90% of them present only once. Germline CDR1 SGHTA, CDR2 FQGTGA. This CDR3 spans 16 amino acids. Losses at the gene ends were 5 bases for V and 3 bases for J; bases not matched to a gene: 5. Sequencing input: PBMCs or T cells enriched from blood (not recorded which). This clonotype originated in a woman in her 30s who had recovered from COVID-19. This rearrangement joins TRBV7-3 to TRBJ2-6; 9 nucleotides agree with TRBD1. The CDR3 spells CASSAQGADGANVLTF. For the CDR3, the DNA is TGTGCCAGCAGCGCACAGGGGGCGGATGGGGCCAACGTCCTGACTTTC.